This TCR beta chain was sequenced in a study of PD-1 blockade in classical Hodgkin lymphoma. General study results and limits: Healthy donors were reported to have higher baseline TCR diversity than newly diagnosed patients. Repertoire difference causes, possibly disease activity or prior therapy, remain undefined.

Regarding time point: newly diagnosed, previously untreated cHL patient sample. After thawing, PBMCs were subjected to magnetic negative selection to isolate CD8+ T cells. Peripheral samples used as comparators were newly diagnosed, untreated classical Hodgkin lymphoma PBMCs. Details on this clone: As yet, its antigen is unknown.

Produced via immunoSEQ multiplex PCR; TCRdb's table is partial and in-frame only. The sample includes roughly 20,000 clones, roughly 89% seen only once; the top ten take 6.8%. Sequencing was carried out using CD8+ T cells from blood. The receptor was isolated from a human donor with classical Hodgkin lymphoma.

The chain's CDR3 is CASSASTISGAKNIQYF. For the CDR3, the DNA is TGTGCCAGCAGCGCCTCTACCATTAGCGGAGCCAAAAACATTCAGTACTTC. The chain links TRBV9 to TRBJ2-4; tentative D call: TRBD2 (6 bases). From germline, CDR1 is SGDLS and CDR2 YYNGEE. This CDR3 spans 17 amino acids. The V gene lost 3 bases and the J gene lost 0 bases, with 16 bases spanning the gap.